Following are 4 T cell receptor beta chains from one sample sequenced in a study of T cells in Graves' hyperthyroidism and ophthalmopathy. Regions amplified from RNA transcripts were the TCR beta CDR3 regions. TCR CDR3 regions were first amplified by RT-PCR with HTBI primers. MiXCR, applied by TCRdb to the multiplex PCR reads, yields one record per CDR3 protein. The data hold some 440,000 distinct CDR3 sequences, with 15% to 19% observed a single time. Material: blood. The source is a young woman with Graves' hyperthyroidism.

CDR3 residues: CASSSQGRGFEKLFF. In DNA form, the CDR3 reads TGTGCCAGCAGCTCACAGGGGCGCGGGTTCGAAAAACTGTTTTTT. V is TRBV5-4 and J is TRBJ1-4, with TRBD1 identical over 7 bases. Germline assignment: CDR1 SGHNT and CDR2 YYREEE (reference sequence). J lost 8 bases, V lost 3 bases, and 10 bases had no gene match. This CDR3 has 15 residues.

The sample holds many counts of this clonotype. The chain couples TRBV6-1 to TRBJ2-1, with D possibly called TRBD1 or TRBD2 (5 bases each). Per the germline V gene, CDR1 is MNHNS and CDR2 is SASEGT. The CDR3 contains 12 residues. Trimming cost V 7 bases and J 9 bases, with 13 bases left between them. CDR3 sequence reads: CASTWGRGEQFF. CDR3 nucleotide sequence: TGTGCCAGCACCTGGGGCCGGGGTGAGCAGTTCTTC.

This clonotype was found many times. The chain recombines TRBV20-1 with TRBJ2-7; D ambiguous. The CDR3 has 11 amino acids. CDR1 is DFQATT and CDR2 is SNEGSKA in the germline V gene (reference sequence). Trimming left V 2 bases short and J 4 bases short, with 6 bases between. The CDR3 here is CSARKVYEQYF. The CDR3 bases are TGCAGTGCTAGAAAGGTTTACGAGCAGTACTTC.

This clonotype was counted at least ten times. This rearrangement joins TRBV11-2 to TRBJ1-4; D gene ambiguous. V lost 0 bases and J 0 bases, leaving 11 bases between the germline ends. The germline V gene has CDR1 SGHAT and CDR2 FQNNGV. The CDR3 is 17 residues long. As DNA, the CDR3 is TGTGCCAGCAGCTTAGATTCGGCGGTGGCAACTAATGAAAAACTGTTTTTT. Its protein is CASSLDSAVATNEKLFF.